This TCR beta chain was obtained from a study of beta chain features in type 1 diabetes. Across the whole study: All samples yielded around 98,000,000 examined sorted cells.

Every bit of the isolated RNA underwent reverse transcription, so sequencing read expressed TCRB transcripts. Only in-frame clones appear in the TCRdb table, and some are missing; sequencing was by immunoSEQ multiplex PCR. The sample has about 650,000 clones, roughly 12% seen once; the top ten hold over 0.1%. Comment on this clone: Its cognate antigen is unknown.

Without exception, sorted populations had purity beyond 98%. General study results and limits: Significant though moderate, a shortening of TCRB CDR3s appeared in all four CD4+ subsets of Type 1 diabetes patients.

V dropped 6 bases and J dropped 6; count of bases not matched to a gene: 14. The germline V gene has CDR1 LGHNA and CDR2 YNFKEQ. CDR3 length: 16 amino acids. V is TRBV4-2 and J is TRBJ2-1; 7 nucleotides align to TRBD1. Sequencing input: naive CD4+ T cells from blood. The sequence came from a man aged 25 to 40 with type 1 diabetes. The CDR3 nucleotides read TGTGCCAGCAGGGATTCCGGGACAGAGTTGGTCAATGAGCAGTTCTTC. It translates to CASRDSGTELVNEQFF.